A selection of T cell receptor beta chains follows, all from one sample in a study of blood T cell repertoires in COVID-19. The method was immunoSEQ multiplex PCR; TCRdb's version includes in-frame clones alone and lacks a portion of them. The sample carries tens of thousands of clones, less than 80% recorded once. The sequenced sample was peripheral blood. All receptors derive from a human donor in a cohort sampled during active COVID-19. CDR3s include the opening cysteine and the closing phenylalanine or tryptophan. Each record gives: clone size, D gene, V gene, J gene, CDR3 protein, CDR3 DNA. The D gene is left open where the match is weak. Clone size, where shown, is once, few, many, or a class for clones that have expanded.

clone_size: .; d_call: TRBD1; v_call: TRBV6-5; j_call: TRBJ2-4; cdr3_aa: CASSYSTLGQGHIQYF; cdr3_nt: TGTGCCAGCAGTTACTCGACCTTAGGACAGGGCCACATTCAGTACTTC
clone_size: .; d_call: .; v_call: TRBV5-6; j_call: TRBJ2-3; cdr3_aa: CASSLDRFSTDTQYF; cdr3_nt: TGTGCCAGCAGCTTGGACAGGTTTAGCACAGATACGCAGTATTTT
clone_size: .; d_call: TRBD1; v_call: TRBV7-2; j_call: TRBJ2-7; cdr3_aa: CASSTAGTGGSYEQYF; cdr3_nt: TGTGCCAGCAGTACCGCCGGGACAGGGGGCTCCTACGAGCAGTACTTC
clone_size: many; d_call: .; v_call: TRBV4-2; j_call: TRBJ2-7; cdr3_aa: CASSPTRVPYEQYF; cdr3_nt: TGTGCCAGCAGCCCCACCCGGGTGCCCTACGAGCAGTACTTC
clone_size: .; d_call: TRBD1; v_call: TRBV18; j_call: TRBJ1-2; cdr3_aa: CASSQNDRGNGYTF; cdr3_nt: TGTGCCAGCTCACAAAATGACAGGGGGAATGGCTACACCTTC
clone_size: .; d_call: TRBD1; v_call: TRBV6-6; j_call: TRBJ1-2; cdr3_aa: CASTRTEGGLYGYTF; cdr3_nt: TGTGCCAGCACACGGACGGAAGGGGGCCTCTATGGCTACACCTTC
clone_size: .; d_call: .; v_call: TRBV11-2; j_call: TRBJ2-4; cdr3_aa: CASSSGSGAQNIQYF; cdr3_nt: TGTGCCAGCAGCTCCGGTTCAGGGGCCCAAAACATTCAGTACTTC
clone_size: .; d_call: TRBD2; v_call: TRBV7-2; j_call: TRBJ2-1; cdr3_aa: CASSQALAGGEQFF; cdr3_nt: TGTGCCAGCAGCCAGGCACTAGCGGGAGGTGAGCAGTTCTTC
clone_size: .; d_call: TRBD1; v_call: TRBV30; j_call: TRBJ2-7; cdr3_aa: CAWSTPGTASKREQYF; cdr3_nt: TGTGCCTGGAGTACCCCTGGGACAGCCTCAAAGAGGGAGCAGTACTTC
clone_size: .; d_call: .; v_call: TRBV4-2; j_call: TRBJ2-2; cdr3_aa: CASSRGTGNTGELFF; cdr3_nt: TGTGCCAGCAGCAGGGGTACAGGAAACACCGGGGAGCTGTTTTTT
clone_size: .; d_call: .; v_call: TRBV11-2; j_call: TRBJ2-7; cdr3_aa: CASSASGTNYEQYF; cdr3_nt: TGTGCCAGCAGCGCGTCCGGGACAAACTACGAGCAGTACTTC
clone_size: .; d_call: TRBD1; v_call: TRBV4-3; j_call: TRBJ2-3; cdr3_aa: CASSQAQGADTQYF; cdr3_nt: TGCGCCAGCAGCCAAGCTCAGGGGGCAGATACGCAGTATTTT
clone_size: .; d_call: TRBD1; v_call: TRBV5-1; j_call: TRBJ2-5; cdr3_aa: CASSSFFTGGNLKTQYF; cdr3_nt: TGCGCCAGCAGCTCTTTCTTTACAGGGGGTAATTTAAAGACCCAGTACTTC
clone_size: .; d_call: .; v_call: TRBV19; j_call: TRBJ1-3; cdr3_aa: CASSIWGRPSGNTIYF; cdr3_nt: TGTGCCAGTAGTATCTGGGGCAGGCCCTCTGGAAACACCATATATTTT
clone_size: .; d_call: TRBD1; v_call: TRBV2; j_call: TRBJ1-2; cdr3_aa: CASSHLRGTATFYGYTF; cdr3_nt: TGTGCCAGCAGTCATCTTAGGGGGACAGCGACTTTCTATGGCTACACCTTC
clone_size: .; d_call: TRBD1; v_call: TRBV7-2; j_call: TRBJ2-5; cdr3_aa: CASSFGQGETQYF; cdr3_nt: TGTGCCAGCAGCTTCGGACAGGGAGAGACCCAGTACTTC